The entry below gives a single TCR beta chain sequence along with its context. Its antigen is undetermined. This entry is derived from a study of cytomegalovirus exposure and HLA in healthy donors. Nominal health characterized the donors when sampled, though unrecorded immune exposures were likely. 13 Jbeta primers and 60 Vbeta primers were used for the PCR. This table comes from immunoSEQ multiplex PCR, and its TCRdb copy is limited to in-frame clones, with some not included. The table has over 110,000 clones, 75% to 80% seen once; the top ten hold 5% to 7.5%. Unmatched junction bases numbered 3, after V lost 0 bases and J lost 4 bases. This CDR3 region has 15 residues. Germline values: CDR1 SGHRS, CDR2 YFSETQ. Broader study findings: Common viral pathogens (according to a later analysis) appeared linked to several of the most significant clusters. TCR beta V- and J-gene trimming, according to a later analysis, was linked to a missense DCLRE1C variant. In a later analysis, HLA-C alleles had the fewest associated TCRs, DRB1 alleles the most.

Sequenced material: PBMCs. This chain connects TRBV5-1 to TRBJ2-3; 9 bases map to TRBD1. The clonotype comes from a woman aged 35 to 49 in good health and CMV-seropositive. This chain's CDR3 is CASSLEGQGSDTQYF. CDR3 bases: TGCGCCAGCAGCTTGGAGGGACAGGGATCAGATACGCAGTATTTT. The full variable domain, rest sourced from reference TRBV5-1 and TRBJ2-3, is KAGVTQTPRYLIKTRGQQVTLSCSPISGHRSVSWYQQTPGQGLQFLFEYFSETQRNKGNFPGRFSGRQFSNSRSEMNVSTLELGDSALYLCASSLEGQGSDTQYFGPGTRLTVL.